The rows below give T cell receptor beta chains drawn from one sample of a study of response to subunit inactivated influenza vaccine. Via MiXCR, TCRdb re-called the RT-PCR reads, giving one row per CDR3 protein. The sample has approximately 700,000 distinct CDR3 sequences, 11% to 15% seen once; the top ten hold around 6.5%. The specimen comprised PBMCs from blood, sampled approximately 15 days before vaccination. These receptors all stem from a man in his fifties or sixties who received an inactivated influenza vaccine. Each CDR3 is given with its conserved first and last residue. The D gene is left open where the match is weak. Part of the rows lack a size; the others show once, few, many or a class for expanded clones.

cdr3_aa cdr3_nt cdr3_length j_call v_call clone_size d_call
CASVGGGTRETQYF TGTGCCAGCGTGGGGGGGGGAACCCGGGAGACCCAGTACTTC 14 TRBJ2-5 TRBV28 few TRBD2
CASGGTGGTQPQHF TGTGCCAGCGGAGGGACAGGGGGCACTCAGCCCCAGCATTTT 14 TRBJ1-5 TRBV6-2/TRBV6-3 - TRBD1
CAISELGAYTEAFF TGTGCCATCAGTGAGTTGGGGGCGTACACTGAAGCTTTCTTT 14 TRBJ1-1 TRBV10-3 - -
CATALGPVGEQYF TGTGCCACCGCCCTAGGCCCTGTGGGCGAGCAGTACTTC 13 TRBJ2-7 TRBV15 - -
CASSLRDRYSYEQYF TGTGCCAGCAGTCTCCGGGACAGGTACTCCTACGAGCAGTACTTC 15 TRBJ2-7 TRBV28 few TRBD1
CASSLTSARYEQFF TGCGCCAGCAGCCTGACTAGCGCCAGGTATGAGCAGTTCTTC 14 TRBJ2-1 TRBV5-1 - TRBD2
CASSNPGLVYNEQFF TGTGCCAGCAGTAACCCGGGACTTGTCTACAATGAGCAGTTCTTC 15 TRBJ2-1 TRBV6-2/TRBV6-3 few -
CASSQGQGVGEQFF TGTGCCAGCAGCCAGGGACAGGGGGTCGGTGAGCAGTTCTTC 14 TRBJ2-1 TRBV7-3 few TRBD1
CASSSIQRQGRPPGNTIYF TGTGCCAGCAGCTCGATTCAACGACAGGGCCGACCGCCTGGAAACACCATATATTTT 19 TRBJ1-3 TRBV11-2 - TRBD1
CASSLGAFEAFF TGTGCCAGCAGCTTGGGAGCATTTGAAGCTTTCTTT 12 TRBJ1-1 TRBV5-6 few -
CASSFGQGGMNEQYF TGTGCCAGCAGCTTCGGACAGGGCGGGATGAACGAGCAGTACTTC 15 TRBJ2-7 TRBV7-9 few TRBD1
CASSQDTRSQPQHF TGCGCCAGCAGCCAAGATACGAGAAGTCAGCCCCAGCATTTT 14 TRBJ1-5 TRBV4-3 many -
CASASDYEQYF TGTGCCAGCGCTAGCGACTACGAGCAGTACTTC 11 TRBJ2-7 TRBV3-1 many -
CASSPGLSNTGELFF TGTGCCAGCTCGCCGGGACTATCCAACACCGGGGAGCTGTTTTTT 15 TRBJ2-2 TRBV18 many TRBD2
CSARGRWGGAYEQYF TGCAGTGCTAGAGGTCGGTGGGGGGGGGCCTACGAGCAGTACTTC 15 TRBJ2-7 TRBV20-1 - TRBD2
CSAQPGFYNNEQFF TGCAGTGCCCAGCCAGGCTTCTATAACAATGAGCAGTTCTTC 14 TRBJ2-1 TRBV20-1 few -